Shown below are 2 T cell receptor beta chains from a single sample sequenced in a study of T cells after yellow fever vaccination. TCRdb analysed the 5' RACE reads with MiXCR anew, one entry per CDR3 protein. The sample holds about 400,000 distinct CDR3 sequences, about 6.2% seen once. Sequenced here: PBMCs, sampled 5 days after the yellow fever booster vaccination. The receptors were gathered from a man aged 30 to 39 who received the YFV17D yellow fever vaccine.

Note on this clonotype: One end of the junction does not line up with germline, which may come from a read error. V gene TRBV20-1 combines with J gene TRBJ2-1, with 11 bases identical to TRBD2. Germline V gene lookup returns CDR1 DFQATT and CDR2 SNEGSKA (reference sequence). The CDR3 covers 17 residues. The CDR3 protein is CCARVFGTSGNDNEQFF. As DNA, the CDR3 is TGCTGTGCTAGAGTATTTGGGACTAGCGGTAATGACAATGAGCAGTTCTTC.

This clonotype occurred many times. The rearrangement joins TRBV30 to TRBJ2-3; D not resolved. V dropped 4 bases and J dropped 14 bases, with 19 bases sitting between them. This CDR3 has 12 residues. The germline V gene encodes CDR1 GTSNPN and CDR2 SVGIG (reference sequence). CDR3 nucleotides: TGTGCCTGGACCTTACGGGCGACCGGGCGGTATTTT. This gives the protein CAWTLRATGRYF.